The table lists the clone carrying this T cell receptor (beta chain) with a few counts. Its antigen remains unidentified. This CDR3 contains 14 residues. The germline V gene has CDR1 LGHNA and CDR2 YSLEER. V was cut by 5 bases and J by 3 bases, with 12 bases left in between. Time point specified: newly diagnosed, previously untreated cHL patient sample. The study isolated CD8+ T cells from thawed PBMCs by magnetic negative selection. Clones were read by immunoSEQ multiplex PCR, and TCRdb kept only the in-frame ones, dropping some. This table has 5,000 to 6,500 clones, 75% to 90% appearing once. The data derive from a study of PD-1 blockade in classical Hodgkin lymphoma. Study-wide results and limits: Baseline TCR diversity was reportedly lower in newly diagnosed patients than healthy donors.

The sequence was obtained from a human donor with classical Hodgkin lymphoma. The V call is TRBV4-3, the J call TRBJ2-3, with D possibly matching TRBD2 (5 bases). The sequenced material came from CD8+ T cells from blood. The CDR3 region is CASSTGPGTDTQYF. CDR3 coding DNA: TGCGCCAGCAGCACCGGGCCGGGGACAGATACGCAGTATTTT.